The text below deals with one TCR beta chain. Its antigen is currently unknown. 60 Vbeta and 13 Jbeta primers were used in PCR. The repertoire was sequenced with immunoSEQ multiplex PCR; TCRdb's copy has only in-frame clones and lacks some. The sample yields some 100,000 clones, about four fifths seen once. The sample belongs to a study of cytomegalovirus exposure and HLA in healthy donors. Overall study results and limits: Most CMV-associated TCR beta chains appeared HLA-restricted in a later analysis.

After removal of 4 bases from V and 3 bases from J, the junction contained 8 bases not matched to a gene. This CDR3 region has 16 residues. Germline V gene lookup returns CDR1 LGHNA and CDR2 YNFKEQ. The receptor comes from a male donor in good health and CMV-seropositive. Sequenced input: PBMCs. The chain combines TRBV4-2 with TRBJ2-1, with 8 bases lining up with TRBD2. CDR3 loop: CASSRRSSGGYNEQFF. The CDR3 DNA reads TGTGCCAGCAGCCGGAGATCGAGCGGGGGCTACAATGAGCAGTTCTTC.